The present entry profiles one T cell receptor (beta chain) with its context. The antigen is not known. The primer mix had 60 Vbeta and 13 Jbeta primers. Only in-frame clones appear in the TCRdb table, and some are missing; sequencing was by immunoSEQ multiplex PCR. In the table there are about 72,000 clones, around 82% of which are singletons. Donors showed nominal health when sampled, although they likely had unrecorded immune exposures. The data were taken from a study of cytomegalovirus exposure and HLA in healthy donors. Study findings and constraints: A later analysis reported that several of the most significant clusters appeared to be linked to common viral pathogens, among them Epstein-Barr virus. Among CMV-associated TCR beta chains, most appeared HLA-restricted in a later analysis. Presence/absence analysis assumed near-uniform sequencing depth across donors.

Per the germline V gene, CDR1 is LGHNA and CDR2 is YSLEER. This CDR3 has 13 residues. Trimming took off 4 bases at V and 2 bases at J, with 8 bases between the two ends. Sequencing used PBMCs. This sequence joins TRBV4-3 and TRBJ1-2; no clear D. This TCR was sampled from a man between 18 and 29 years old in good health and CMV-seronegative. DNA of the CDR3: TGCGCCAGCAGCCGCGTGGTGAACTATGGCTACACCTTC. Translation: CASSRVVNYGYTF.